The clone carrying this T cell receptor beta chain was counted many times. The record originates from a study of neurological immune-mediated disorders. TCRdb re-derived calls from the 5' RACE reads in MiXCR, one entry per CDR3 protein. The sample records roughly 60,000 distinct CDR3 sequences, 4% to 5.5% being singletons. The CDR3 sequence is 14 residues long. After removal of 7 bases from V and 5 bases from J, the junction contained 7 bases not matched to a gene. CDR1 is SNHLY, CDR2 FYNNEI, per germline. The sequence was collected from a woman aged 50 to 60 with multiple sclerosis. This rearrangement joins TRBV2 to TRBJ1-4, with TRBD1 matching over 7 bases. Sequenced sample: PBMCs. This CDR3 reads CASNRQGLNEKLFF. CDR3 nucleotides: TGTGCCAGCAACCGACAGGGATTAAATGAAAAACTGTTTTTT.